The sample holds a few counts of the clone carrying this T cell receptor (beta chain). What it recognizes is unknown. The record originates from a study of T-cell reconstitution after alpha-beta-depleted transplantation in children. Germline V gene data show CDR1 as KGHSH and CDR2 as LQKENI. Trimming removed 2 bases from V and 4 bases from J; junction bases left unmatched: 3. This CDR3 is 16 amino acids long. Study observations and caveats: There were some patients whose high TCRbeta diversity at day 60 came from surviving recipient T cells and thymic progenitors. The main origin of T-cell counts and diversity one year after transplant was newly produced T cells. Reports say that about two months after transplant, the alpha-beta T cells came out of several hundred graft clones that had expanded.

The authors prepared the TCRbeta library with unique molecular identifiers. One entry per CDR3 protein, called by TCRdb with MiXCR from the PCR reads. The table shows almost 500,000 distinct CDR3 sequences, with about 10% occurring only once. The clonotype originates from a child under 10 years old with inherited bone marrow failure, due to receive a stem cell transplant. Material: PBMCs, obtained before TCRalphabeta/CD19-depleted stem cell transplant. The J gene is TRBJ2-2, the V gene TRBV18; 11 nucleotides align to TRBD2. CDR3 bases: TGTGCCAGCTCACCAAGCGGACTAGCGGGCACCGGGGAGCTGTTTTTT. Translating gives CASSPSGLAGTGELFF.